This T cell receptor beta chain was identified during a study of T cell responses to AZD1222 COVID-19 vaccine. Trimming took 6 bases from V and 3 from J, leaving 18 bases between them. Per germline, CDR1 MDHEN and CDR2 SYDVKM. The CDR3 contains 15 residues. Sequencing used immunoSEQ multiplex PCR; TCRdb keeps in-frame clones, though not all of them. The sample shows some 120,000 clones, roughly 85% of them seen only once. This clone was seen more than once but under ten times. The source is an adult in good health. The chain employs TRBV28 and TRBJ2-7; D perhaps matches TRBD1 (8 bases). The sequenced sample was peripheral blood, obtained on day 0 of MenACWY control vaccination. CDR3 protein: CASRDHRGGSYEQYF. The CDR3 coding sequence is TGTGCCAGCAGGGACCACAGGGGGGGCAGCTACGAGCAGTACTTC.